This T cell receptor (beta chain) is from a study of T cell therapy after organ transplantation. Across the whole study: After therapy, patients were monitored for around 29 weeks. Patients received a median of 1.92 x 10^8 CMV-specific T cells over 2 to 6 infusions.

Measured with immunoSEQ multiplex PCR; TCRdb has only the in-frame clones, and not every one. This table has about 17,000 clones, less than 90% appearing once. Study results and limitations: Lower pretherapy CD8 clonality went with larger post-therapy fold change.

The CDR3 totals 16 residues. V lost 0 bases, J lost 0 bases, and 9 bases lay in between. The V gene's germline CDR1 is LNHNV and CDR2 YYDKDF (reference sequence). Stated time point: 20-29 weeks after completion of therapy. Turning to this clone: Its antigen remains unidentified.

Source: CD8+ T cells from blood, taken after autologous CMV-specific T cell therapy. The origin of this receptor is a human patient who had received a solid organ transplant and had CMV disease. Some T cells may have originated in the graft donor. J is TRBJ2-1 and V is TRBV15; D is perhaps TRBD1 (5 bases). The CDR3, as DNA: TGTGCCACCAGCAGAGATGGGGCAAGCTCCTACAATGAGCAGTTCTTC. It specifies CATSRDGASSYNEQFF.